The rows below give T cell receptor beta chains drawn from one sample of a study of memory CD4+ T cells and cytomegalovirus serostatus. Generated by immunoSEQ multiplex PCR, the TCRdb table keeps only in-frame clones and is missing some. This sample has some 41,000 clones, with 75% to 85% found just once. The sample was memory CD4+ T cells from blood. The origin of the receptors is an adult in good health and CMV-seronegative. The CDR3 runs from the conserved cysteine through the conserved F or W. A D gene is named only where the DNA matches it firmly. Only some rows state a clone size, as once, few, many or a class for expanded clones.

DNA: TGTGCCAGCAGCTTAGGTTGGACGACAACTAATGAAAAACTGTTTTTT; CDR3: CASSLGWTTTNEKLFF; V: TRBV7-9; length: 16; D: -; J: TRBJ1-4; size: -
DNA: TGTGCCAGCAGCTTAGATCTCGGGACTAGCGTATACGAGCAGTACTTC; CDR3: CASSLDLGTSVYEQYF; V: TRBV7-2; length: 16; D: TRBD2; J: TRBJ2-7; size: once
DNA: TGTGCCAGCAGCTTAGAAGGGACAGCAAGCACAGATACGCAGTATTTT; CDR3: CASSLEGTASTDTQYF; V: TRBV7-8; length: 16; D: TRBD1; J: TRBJ2-3; size: -
DNA: TGCAGTGCTTCACCCCAAGAGACCCAGTACTTC; CDR3: CSASPQETQYF; V: TRBV20-1; length: 11; D: -; J: TRBJ2-5; size: -
DNA: TGTGCCAGTAGTATGCAGAGGTCCCTTGAAGCTTTCTTT; CDR3: CASSMQRSLEAFF; V: TRBV19; length: 13; D: -; J: TRBJ1-1; size: medium-sized
DNA: TGCAGCGTTGAGCGGCAGTCCACAGATACGCAGTATTTT; CDR3: CSVERQSTDTQYF; V: TRBV29-1; length: 13; D: -; J: TRBJ2-3; size: -
DNA: TGTGCCAGCAGTGATTGGGGGACAGGAAGGGGCTACACCTTC; CDR3: CASSDWGTGRGYTF; V: TRBV25-1; length: 14; D: TRBD1; J: TRBJ1-2; size: -
DNA: TGTGCCAGCAGCTGGGAGGGGTTGGAAAAACTGTTTTTT; CDR3: CASSWEGLEKLFF; V: TRBV7-9; length: 13; D: -; J: TRBJ1-4; size: -
DNA: TGTGCCAGCAGCTTAAATAATAGCCCCTACGAGCAGTACTTC; CDR3: CASSLNNSPYEQYF; V: TRBV7-9; length: 14; D: -; J: TRBJ2-7; size: -
DNA: TGTGCCAGCAGCACCCGACGAGGGGGGTTCACTGAAGCTTTCTTT; CDR3: CASSTRRGGFTEAFF; V: TRBV11-2; length: 15; D: -; J: TRBJ1-1; size: -
DNA: TGCGCCAGCAGCTTGGACCCCCCCGGGACAGGGTATGGGGCCAACGTCCTGACTTTC; CDR3: CASSLDPPGTGYGANVLTF; V: TRBV5-1; length: 19; D: TRBD1; J: TRBJ2-6; size: -
DNA: TGTGCCACCAGCAGAGACCTAGGTGCGGAAGGCTACACCTTC; CDR3: CATSRDLGAEGYTF; V: TRBV15; length: 14; D: -; J: TRBJ1-2; size: -